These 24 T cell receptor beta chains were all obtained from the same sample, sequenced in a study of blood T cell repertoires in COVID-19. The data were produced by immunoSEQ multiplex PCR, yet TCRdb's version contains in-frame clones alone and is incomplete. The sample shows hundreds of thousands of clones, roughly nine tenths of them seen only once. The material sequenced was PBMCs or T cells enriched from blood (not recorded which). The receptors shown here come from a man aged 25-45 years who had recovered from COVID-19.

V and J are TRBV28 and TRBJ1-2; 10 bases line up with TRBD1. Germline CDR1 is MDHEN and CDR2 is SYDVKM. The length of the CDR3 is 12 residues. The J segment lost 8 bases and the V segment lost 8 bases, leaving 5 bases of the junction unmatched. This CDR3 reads CASGTGEKGYTF. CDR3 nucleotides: TGTGCCAGCGGGACAGGGGAAAAGGGCTACACCTTC.

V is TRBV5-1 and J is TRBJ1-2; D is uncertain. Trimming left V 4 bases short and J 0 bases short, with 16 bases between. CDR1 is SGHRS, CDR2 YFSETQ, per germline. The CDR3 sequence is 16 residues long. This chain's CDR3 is CASSHTRADANYGYTF. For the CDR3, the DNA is TGCGCCAGCAGCCACACCCGAGCGGACGCTAACTATGGCTACACCTTC.

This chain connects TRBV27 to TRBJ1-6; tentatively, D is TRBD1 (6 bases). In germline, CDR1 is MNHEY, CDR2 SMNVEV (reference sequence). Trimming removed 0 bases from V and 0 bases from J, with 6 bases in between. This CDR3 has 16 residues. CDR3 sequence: CASSLSRGSYNSPLHF. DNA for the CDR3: TGTGCCAGCAGTTTATCCAGGGGCTCCTATAATTCACCCCTCCACTTT.

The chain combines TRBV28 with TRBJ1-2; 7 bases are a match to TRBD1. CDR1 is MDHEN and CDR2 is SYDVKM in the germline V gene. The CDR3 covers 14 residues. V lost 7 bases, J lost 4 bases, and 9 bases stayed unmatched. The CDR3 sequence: CASTPSDRRYGYTF. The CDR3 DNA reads TGTGCCAGCACCCCGTCGGACAGGCGCTATGGCTACACCTTC.

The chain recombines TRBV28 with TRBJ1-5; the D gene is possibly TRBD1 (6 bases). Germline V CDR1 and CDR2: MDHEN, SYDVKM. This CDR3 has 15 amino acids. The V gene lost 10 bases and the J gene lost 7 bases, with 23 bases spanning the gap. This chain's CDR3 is CATMTLAGAEQPQHF. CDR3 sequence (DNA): TGTGCCACCATGACGCTTGCAGGGGCGGAACAGCCCCAGCATTTT.

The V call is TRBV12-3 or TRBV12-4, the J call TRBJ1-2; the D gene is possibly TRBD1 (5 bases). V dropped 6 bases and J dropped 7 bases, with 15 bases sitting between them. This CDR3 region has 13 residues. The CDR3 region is CASSPGGRGGYTF. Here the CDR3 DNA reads TGTGCCAGCAGCCCCGGGGGGAGGGGTGGCTACACCTTC.

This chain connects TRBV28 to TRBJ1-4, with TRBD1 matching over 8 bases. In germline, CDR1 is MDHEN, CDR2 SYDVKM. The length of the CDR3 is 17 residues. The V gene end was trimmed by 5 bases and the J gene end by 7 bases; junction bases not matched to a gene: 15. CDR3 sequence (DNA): TGTGCCAGCAGTCCCTCCCTTGGACAGGGTCATAGTGAAAAACTGTTTTTT. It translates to CASSPSLGQGHSEKLFF.

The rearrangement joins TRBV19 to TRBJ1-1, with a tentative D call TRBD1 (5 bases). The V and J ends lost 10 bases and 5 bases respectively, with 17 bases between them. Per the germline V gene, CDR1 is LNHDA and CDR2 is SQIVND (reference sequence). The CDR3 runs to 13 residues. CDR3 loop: CATSQAWTTEAFF. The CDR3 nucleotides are TGTGCCACTAGCCAGGCCTGGACAACTGAAGCTTTCTTT.

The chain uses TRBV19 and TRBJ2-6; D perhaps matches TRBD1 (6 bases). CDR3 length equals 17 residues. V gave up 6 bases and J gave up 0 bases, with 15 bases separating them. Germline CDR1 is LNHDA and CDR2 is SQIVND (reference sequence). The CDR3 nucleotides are TGTGCCAGTAGATCGCAGGGGACCTACTCTGGGGCCAACGTCCTGACTTTC. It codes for CASRSQGTYSGANVLTF.

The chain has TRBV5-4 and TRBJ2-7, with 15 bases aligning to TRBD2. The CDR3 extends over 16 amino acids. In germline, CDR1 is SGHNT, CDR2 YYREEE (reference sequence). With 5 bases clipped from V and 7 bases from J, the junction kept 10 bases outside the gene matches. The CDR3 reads CASSRTSGRDWEEQYF. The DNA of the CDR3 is TGTGCCAGCAGTCGGACTAGCGGGAGGGATTGGGAGGAGCAGTACTTC.

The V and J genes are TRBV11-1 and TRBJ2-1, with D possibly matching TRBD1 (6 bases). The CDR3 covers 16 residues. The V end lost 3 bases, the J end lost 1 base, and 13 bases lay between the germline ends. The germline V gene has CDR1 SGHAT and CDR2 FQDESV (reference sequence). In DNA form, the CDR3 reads TGTGCCAGCAGCTTCCCATTAGGGGGTTCCTACAATGAGCAGTTCTTC. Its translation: CASSFPLGGSYNEQFF.

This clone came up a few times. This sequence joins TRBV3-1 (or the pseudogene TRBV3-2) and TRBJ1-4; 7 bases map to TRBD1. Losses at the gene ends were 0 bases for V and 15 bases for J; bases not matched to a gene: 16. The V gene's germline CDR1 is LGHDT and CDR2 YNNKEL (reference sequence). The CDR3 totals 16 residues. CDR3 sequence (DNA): TGTGCCAGCAGCCAAGACCTGGTAAACAGGGGAAAAAGGGTGTTTTTT. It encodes CASSQDLVNRGKRVFF.

CDR3 residues: CAWNIHSGVNSPLHF. CDR3 nucleotides: TGTGCCTGGAACATACATTCAGGGGTCAATTCACCCCTCCACTTT. V is TRBV30 and J is TRBJ1-6; a weak D match, TRBD1 (6 bases). The CDR3 has 15 amino acids. Germline CDR1 is GTSNPN and CDR2 is SVGIG (reference sequence). V was shortened by 4 bases and J by 7 bases, with 17 bases between the two germline ends.

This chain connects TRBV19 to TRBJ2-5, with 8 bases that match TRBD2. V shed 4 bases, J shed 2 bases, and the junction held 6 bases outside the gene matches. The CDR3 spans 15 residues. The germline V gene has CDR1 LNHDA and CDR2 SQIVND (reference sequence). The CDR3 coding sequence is TGTGCCAGTAGTAGGGCTAGCGGGCTTCAAGAGACCCAGTACTTC. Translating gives CASSRASGLQETQYF.

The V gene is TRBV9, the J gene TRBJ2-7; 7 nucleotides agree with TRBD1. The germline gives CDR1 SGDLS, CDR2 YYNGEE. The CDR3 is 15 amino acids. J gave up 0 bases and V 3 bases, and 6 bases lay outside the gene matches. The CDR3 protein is CASSARDSSSYEQYF. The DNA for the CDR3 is TGTGCCAGCAGCGCTCGGGACAGTAGCTCCTACGAGCAGTACTTC.

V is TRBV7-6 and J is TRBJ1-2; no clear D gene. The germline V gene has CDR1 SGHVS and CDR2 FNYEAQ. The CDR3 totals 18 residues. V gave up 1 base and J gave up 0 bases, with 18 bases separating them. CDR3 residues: CASSLGPTEPLSNYGYTF. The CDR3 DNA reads TGTGCCAGCAGCTTAGGCCCGACTGAACCCCTCTCTAACTATGGCTACACCTTC.

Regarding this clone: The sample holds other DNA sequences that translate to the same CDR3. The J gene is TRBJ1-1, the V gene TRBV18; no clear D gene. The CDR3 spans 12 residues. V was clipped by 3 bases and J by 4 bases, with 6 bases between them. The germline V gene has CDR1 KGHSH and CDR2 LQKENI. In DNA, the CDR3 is TGTGCCAGCTCACCGCAGTCCACTGAAGCTTTCTTT. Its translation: CASSPQSTEAFF. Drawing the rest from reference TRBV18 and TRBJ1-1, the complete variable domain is NAGVMQNPRHLVRRRGQEARLRCSPMKGHSHVYWYRQLPEEGLKFMVYLQKENIIDESGMPKERFSAEFPKEGPSILRIQQVVRGDSAAYFCASSPQSTEAFFGQGTRLTVV.

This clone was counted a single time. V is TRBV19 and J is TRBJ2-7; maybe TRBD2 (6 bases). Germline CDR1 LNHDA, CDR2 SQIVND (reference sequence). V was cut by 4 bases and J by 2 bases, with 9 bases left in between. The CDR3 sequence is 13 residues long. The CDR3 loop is CASSTGLAYEQYF. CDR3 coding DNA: TGTGCCAGTAGTACGGGACTTGCCTACGAGCAGTACTTC.

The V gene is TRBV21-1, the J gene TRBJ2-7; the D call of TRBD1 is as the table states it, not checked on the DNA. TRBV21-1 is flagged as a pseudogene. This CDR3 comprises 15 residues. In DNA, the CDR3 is TGTGCCAGCAGCAAAGTAGACAGGGGGGACTACGAGCAGTACTTC. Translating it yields CASSKVDRGDYEQYF.

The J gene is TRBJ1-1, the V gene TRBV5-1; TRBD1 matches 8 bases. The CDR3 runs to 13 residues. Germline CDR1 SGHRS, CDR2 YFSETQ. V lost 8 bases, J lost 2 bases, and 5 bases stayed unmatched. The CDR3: CASAGQANTEAFF. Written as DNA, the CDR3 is TGCGCCAGTGCGGGACAGGCAAACACTGAAGCTTTCTTT.

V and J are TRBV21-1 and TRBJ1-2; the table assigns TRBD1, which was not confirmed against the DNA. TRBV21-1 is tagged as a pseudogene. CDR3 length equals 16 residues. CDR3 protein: CASSNPQPGQRDGYTF. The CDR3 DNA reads TGTGCCAGCAGCAATCCCCAACCGGGACAGAGGGATGGCTACACCTTC.

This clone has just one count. In nucleotides, the CDR3 is TGTGCTAGTGGTCTCTCAGGCGACAATGAGCAGTTCTTC. This encodes CASGLSGDNEQFF. The chain links TRBV12-5 to TRBJ2-1; D gene ambiguous. Germline CDR1 is LGHNT and CDR2 is FRNRAP. The V gene lost 5 bases and the J gene lost 5 bases, with 10 bases spanning the gap. The CDR3 is 13 amino acids.

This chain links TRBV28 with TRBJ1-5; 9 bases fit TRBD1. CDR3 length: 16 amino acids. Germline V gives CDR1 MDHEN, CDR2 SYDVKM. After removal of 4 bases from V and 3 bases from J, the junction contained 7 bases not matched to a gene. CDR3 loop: CASSSGQGFPNQPQHF. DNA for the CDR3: TGTGCCAGCAGTTCTGGACAGGGGTTTCCCAATCAGCCCCAGCATTTT. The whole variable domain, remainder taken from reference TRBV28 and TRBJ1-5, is DVKVTQSSRYLVKRTGEKVFLECVQDMDHENMFWYRQDPGLGLRLIYFSYDVKMKEKGDIPEGYSVSREKKERFSLILESASTNQTSMYLCASSSGQGFPNQPQHFGDGTRLSIL.

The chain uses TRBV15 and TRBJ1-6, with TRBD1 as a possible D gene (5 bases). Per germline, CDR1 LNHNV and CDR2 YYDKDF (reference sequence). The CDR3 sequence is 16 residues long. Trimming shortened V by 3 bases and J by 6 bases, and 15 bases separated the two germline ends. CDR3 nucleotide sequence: TGTGCCACCAGCAGCAAAACAGGAGGGTCTAATTCACCCCTCCACTTT. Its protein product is CATSSKTGGSNSPLHF.